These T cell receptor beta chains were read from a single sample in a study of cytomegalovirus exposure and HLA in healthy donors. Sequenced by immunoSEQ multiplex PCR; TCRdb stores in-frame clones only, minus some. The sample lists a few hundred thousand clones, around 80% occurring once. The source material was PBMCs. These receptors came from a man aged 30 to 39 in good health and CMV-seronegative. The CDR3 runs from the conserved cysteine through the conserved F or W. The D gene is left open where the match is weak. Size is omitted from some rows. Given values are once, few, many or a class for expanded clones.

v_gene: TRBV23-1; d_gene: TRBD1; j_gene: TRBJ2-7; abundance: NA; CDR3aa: CAQGGGGLTGEDDEQYF; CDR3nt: TGCGCGCAGGGTGGGGGAGGCCTGACAGGGGAGGATGACGAGCAGTACTTC
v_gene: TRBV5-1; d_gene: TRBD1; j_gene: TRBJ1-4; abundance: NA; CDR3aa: CASSQDRESGEKLFF; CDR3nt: TGCGCCAGCAGTCAAGACAGGGAATCGGGTGAAAAACTGTTTTTT
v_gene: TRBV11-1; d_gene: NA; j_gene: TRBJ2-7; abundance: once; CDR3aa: CASSLAQGQFYEQYF; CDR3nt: TGTGCCAGCAGCTTGGCGCAGGGACAATTCTACGAGCAGTACTTC
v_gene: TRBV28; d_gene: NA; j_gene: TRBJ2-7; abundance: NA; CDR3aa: CASSLPLRQVFYEQYF; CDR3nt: TGTGCCAGCAGTTTGCCTCTCCGACAGGTATTCTACGAGCAGTACTTC
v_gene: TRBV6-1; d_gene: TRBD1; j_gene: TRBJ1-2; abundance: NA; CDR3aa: CASSEERTGANGYTF; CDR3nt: TGTGCCAGCAGTGAAGAGCGGACAGGGGCTAATGGCTACACCTTC
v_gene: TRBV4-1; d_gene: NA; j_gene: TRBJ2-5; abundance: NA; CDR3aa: CASSQVARSGETQYF; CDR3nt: TGCGCCAGCAGCCAAGTAGCCCGCAGCGGAGAGACCCAGTACTTC
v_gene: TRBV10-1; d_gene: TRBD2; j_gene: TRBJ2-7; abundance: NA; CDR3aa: CASRGSGGKGEQYF; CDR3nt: TGCGCCAGCAGAGGTAGCGGGGGGAAAGGCGAGCAGTACTTC
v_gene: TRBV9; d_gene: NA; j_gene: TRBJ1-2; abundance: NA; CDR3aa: CASSGGPSPYGYTF; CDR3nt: TGTGCCAGCAGCGGGGGCCCGAGCCCCTATGGCTACACCTTC
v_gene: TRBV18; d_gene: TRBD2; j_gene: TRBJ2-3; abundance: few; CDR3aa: CASSPLAGGLEDTQYF; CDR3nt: TGTGCCAGCTCACCCCTAGCGGGGGGGCTTGAAGATACGCAGTATTTT
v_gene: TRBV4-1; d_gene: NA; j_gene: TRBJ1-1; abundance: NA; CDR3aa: CASSSGGEAFF; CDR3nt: TGCGCCAGCAGCTCCGGGGGAGAAGCTTTCTTT
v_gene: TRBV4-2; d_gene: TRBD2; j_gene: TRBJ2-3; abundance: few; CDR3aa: CASSSSGGVTDTQYF; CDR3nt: TGTGCCAGCAGCTCTAGCGGGGGGGTCACAGATACGCAGTATTTT
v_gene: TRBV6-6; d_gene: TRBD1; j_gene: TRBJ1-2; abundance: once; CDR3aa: CASSPGTGGYGYTF; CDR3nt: TGTGCCAGCAGCCCCGGGACAGGGGGTTATGGCTACACCTTC
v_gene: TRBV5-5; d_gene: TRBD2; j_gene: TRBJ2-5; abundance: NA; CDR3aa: CASSFTSGGQETQYF; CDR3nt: TGTGCCAGCAGCTTTACTAGCGGGGGCCAAGAGACCCAGTACTTC
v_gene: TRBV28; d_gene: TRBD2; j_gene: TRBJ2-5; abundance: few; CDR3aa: CASSLPPLGLAGGRYQETQYF; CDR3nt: TGTGCCAGCAGTTTACCTCCCTTGGGACTAGCGGGGGGGCGGTACCAAGAGACCCAGTACTTC
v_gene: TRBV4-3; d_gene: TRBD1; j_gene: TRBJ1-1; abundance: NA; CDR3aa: CASSQEGQVVTEAFF; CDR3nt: TGCGCCAGCAGCCAAGAGGGACAGGTTGTAACTGAAGCTTTCTTT
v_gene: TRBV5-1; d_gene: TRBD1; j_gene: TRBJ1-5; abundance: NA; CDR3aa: CASSSGQGAPQHF; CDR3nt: TGCGCCAGCAGCTCGGGACAGGGGGCACCCCAGCATTTT
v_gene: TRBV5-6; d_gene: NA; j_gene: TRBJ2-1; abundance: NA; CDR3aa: CASSHVGGATMNEQFF; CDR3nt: TGTGCCAGCAGCCATGTTGGGGGGGCCACAATGAATGAGCAGTTCTTC
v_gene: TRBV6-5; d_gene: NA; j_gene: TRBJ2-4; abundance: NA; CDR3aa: CASRDSTPNIQYF; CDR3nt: TGTGCCAGCAGAGACAGTACTCCAAACATTCAGTACTTC
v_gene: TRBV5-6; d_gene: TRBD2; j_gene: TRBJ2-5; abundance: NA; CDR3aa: CASSALLAGAPETQYF; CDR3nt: TGTGCCAGCAGCGCGCTCCTAGCGGGGGCTCCGGAGACCCAGTACTTC
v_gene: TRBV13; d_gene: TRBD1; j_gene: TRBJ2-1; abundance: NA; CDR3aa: CASSFFDRGPRYEQFF; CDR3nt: TGTGCCAGCAGCTTCTTCGACAGGGGGCCACGGTATGAGCAGTTCTTC
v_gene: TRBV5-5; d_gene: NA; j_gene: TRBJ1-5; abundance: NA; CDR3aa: CASSFQGGNQPQHF; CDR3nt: TGTGCCAGCAGCTTTCAAGGGGGAAATCAGCCCCAGCATTTT
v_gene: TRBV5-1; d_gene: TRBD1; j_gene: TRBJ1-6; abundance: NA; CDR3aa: CASRGQGVGSPLHF; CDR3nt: TGCGCCAGCAGGGGACAGGGGGTTGGTTCACCCCTCCACTTT
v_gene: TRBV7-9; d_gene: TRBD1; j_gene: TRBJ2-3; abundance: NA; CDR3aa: CASSLGQLSTDTQYF; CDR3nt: TGTGCCAGCAGCCTGGGACAGCTAAGCACAGATACGCAGTATTTT
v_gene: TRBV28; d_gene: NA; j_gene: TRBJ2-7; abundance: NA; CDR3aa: CASSPGYYEQYF; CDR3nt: TGTGCCAGCAGTCCAGGGTACTACGAGCAGTACTTC
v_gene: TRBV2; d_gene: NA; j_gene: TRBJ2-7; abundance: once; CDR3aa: CASSEALAGEYF; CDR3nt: TGTGCCAGCAGTGAAGCGCTAGCAGGGGAGTACTTC
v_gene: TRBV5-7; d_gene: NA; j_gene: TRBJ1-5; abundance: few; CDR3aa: CASPGQFNQPQHF; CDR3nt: TGTGCCAGCCCAGGACAGTTCAATCAGCCCCAGCATTTT
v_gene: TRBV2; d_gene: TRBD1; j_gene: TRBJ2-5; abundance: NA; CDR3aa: CASSQGAWETQYF; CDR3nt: TGTGCCAGCAGTCAGGGGGCGTGGGAGACCCAGTACTTC
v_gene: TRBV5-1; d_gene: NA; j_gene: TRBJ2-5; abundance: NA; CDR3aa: CASSYGQWETQYF; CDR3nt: TGCGCCAGCAGCTACGGACAGTGGGAGACCCAGTACTTC
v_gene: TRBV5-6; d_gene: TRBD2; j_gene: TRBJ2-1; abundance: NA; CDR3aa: CASSPGLAGYNEQFF; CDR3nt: TGTGCCAGCAGCCCCGGACTAGCGGGGTATAATGAGCAGTTCTTC
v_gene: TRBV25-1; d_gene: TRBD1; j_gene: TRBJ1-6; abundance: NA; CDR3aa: CASSHGTGIYNSPLHF; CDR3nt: TGTGCCAGCAGCCACGGGACAGGAATATATAATTCACCCCTCCACTTT
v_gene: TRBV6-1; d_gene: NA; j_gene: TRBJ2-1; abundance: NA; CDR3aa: CATSPVYNEQFF; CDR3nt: TGTGCCACCTCCCCCGTGTACAATGAGCAGTTCTTC
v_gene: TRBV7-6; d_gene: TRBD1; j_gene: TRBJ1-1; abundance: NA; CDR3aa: CASSLGQGTEAFF; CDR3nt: TGTGCCAGCAGCCTCGGACAGGGGACTGAAGCTTTCTTT
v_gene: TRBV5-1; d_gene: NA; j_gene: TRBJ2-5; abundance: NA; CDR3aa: CASSPRILIQETQYF; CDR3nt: TGCGCCAGCAGCCCGAGGATTCTAATTCAAGAGACCCAGTACTTC
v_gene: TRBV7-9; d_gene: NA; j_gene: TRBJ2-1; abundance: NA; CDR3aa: CASSLAASGDSSYNEQFF; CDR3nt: TGTGCCAGCAGCCTCGCCGCCTCGGGGGATAGCTCCTACAATGAGCAGTTCTTC
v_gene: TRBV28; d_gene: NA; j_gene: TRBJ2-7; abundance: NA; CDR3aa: CASSPDRDTGEQYF; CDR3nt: TGTGCCAGCAGTCCGGACCGGGACACGGGCGAGCAGTACTTC
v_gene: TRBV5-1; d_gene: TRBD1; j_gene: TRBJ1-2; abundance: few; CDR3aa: CASSDTGVGHGYTF; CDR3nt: TGCGCCAGCAGCGACACAGGGGTAGGTCATGGCTACACCTTC
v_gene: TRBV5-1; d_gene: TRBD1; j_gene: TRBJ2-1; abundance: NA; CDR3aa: CASSRGRTGTYNEQFF; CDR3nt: TGCGCCAGCAGCCGTGGGCGGACAGGAACCTACAATGAGCAGTTCTTC
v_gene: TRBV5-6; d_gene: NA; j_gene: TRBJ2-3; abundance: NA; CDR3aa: CASSSPLTDTQYF; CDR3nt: TGTGCCAGCAGCTCGCCACTCACAGATACGCAGTATTTT
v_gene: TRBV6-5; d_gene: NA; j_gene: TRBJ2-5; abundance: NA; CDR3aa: CASSSLGVGHQETQYF; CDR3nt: TGTGCCAGCAGTTCCCTGGGAGTGGGCCACCAAGAGACCCAGTACTTC
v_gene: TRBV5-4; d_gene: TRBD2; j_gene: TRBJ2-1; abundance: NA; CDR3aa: CASRTTSGGPEQFF; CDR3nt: TGTGCCAGCAGGACGACTAGCGGGGGGCCTGAGCAGTTCTTC
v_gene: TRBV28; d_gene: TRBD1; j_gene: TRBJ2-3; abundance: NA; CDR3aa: CASSSSGQTPKASTDTQYF; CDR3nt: TGTGCCAGCAGTTCCTCGGGACAGACCCCGAAGGCCAGCACAGATACGCAGTATTTT